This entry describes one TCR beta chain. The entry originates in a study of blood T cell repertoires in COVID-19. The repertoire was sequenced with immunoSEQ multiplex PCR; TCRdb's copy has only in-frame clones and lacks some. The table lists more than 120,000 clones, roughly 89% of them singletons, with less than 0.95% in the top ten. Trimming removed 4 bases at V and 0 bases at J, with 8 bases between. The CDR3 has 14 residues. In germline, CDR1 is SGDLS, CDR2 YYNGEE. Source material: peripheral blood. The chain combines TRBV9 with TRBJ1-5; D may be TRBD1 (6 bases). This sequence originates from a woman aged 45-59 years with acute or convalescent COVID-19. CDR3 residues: CASSTDSSNQPQHF. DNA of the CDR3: TGTGCCAGCAGCACGGACAGTAGCAATCAGCCCCAGCATTTT.